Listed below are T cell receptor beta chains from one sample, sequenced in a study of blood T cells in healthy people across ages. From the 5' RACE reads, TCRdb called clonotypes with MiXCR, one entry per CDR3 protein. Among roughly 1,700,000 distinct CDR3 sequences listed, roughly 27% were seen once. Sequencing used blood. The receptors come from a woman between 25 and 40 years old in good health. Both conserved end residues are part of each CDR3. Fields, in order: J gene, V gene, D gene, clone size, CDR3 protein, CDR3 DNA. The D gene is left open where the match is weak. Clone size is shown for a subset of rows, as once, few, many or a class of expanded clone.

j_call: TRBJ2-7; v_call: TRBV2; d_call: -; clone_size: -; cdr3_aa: CASRRAGPYEQYF; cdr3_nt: TGTGCCAGCAGAAGAGCGGGTCCCTACGAGCAGTACTTC
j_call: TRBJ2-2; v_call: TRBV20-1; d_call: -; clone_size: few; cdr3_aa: CSVPGNVDTGELFF; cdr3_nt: TGCAGTGTTCCGGGGAATGTAGACACCGGGGAGCTGTTTTTT
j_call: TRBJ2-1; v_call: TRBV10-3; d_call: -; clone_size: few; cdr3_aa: CAISESTGHSDNEQFF; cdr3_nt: TGTGCCATCAGTGAGTCGACGGGACACTCGGATAATGAGCAGTTCTTC
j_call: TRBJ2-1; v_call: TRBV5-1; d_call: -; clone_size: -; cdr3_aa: CASSPPGTMSSSSGQPGFF; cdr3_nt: -
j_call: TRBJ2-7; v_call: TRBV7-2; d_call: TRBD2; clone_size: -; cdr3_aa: CASSLARLAKIHEQYF; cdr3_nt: TGTGCCAGCAGCTTAGCTCGACTAGCGAAGATCCACGAGCAGTACTTC
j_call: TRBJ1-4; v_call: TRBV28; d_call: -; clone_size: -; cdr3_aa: CASRILNGGEKLFF; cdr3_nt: TGTGCCAGCAGAATTTTGAACGGCGGGGAAAAACTGTTTTTT
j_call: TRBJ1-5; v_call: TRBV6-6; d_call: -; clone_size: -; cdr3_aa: CASRIGWQSSNQPQHF; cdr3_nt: TGTGCCAGCCGAATAGGGTGGCAGTCAAGCAATCAGCCCCAGCATTTT
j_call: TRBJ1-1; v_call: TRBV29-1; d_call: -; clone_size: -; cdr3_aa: CSVGGTETFF; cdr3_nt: TGCAGCGTTGGTGGGACTGAAACTTTCTTT
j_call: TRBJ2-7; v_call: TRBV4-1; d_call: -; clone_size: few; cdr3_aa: CASSGPGRSSSYEQYF; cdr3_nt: TGCGCCAGCAGCGGGCCGGGACGGTCAAGCTCCTACGAGCAGTACTTC
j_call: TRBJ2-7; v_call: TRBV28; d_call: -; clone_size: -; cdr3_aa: CASTPGRGCYEQYF; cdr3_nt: TGTGCCAGCACCCCAGGGAGGGGGTGTTACGAGCAGTACTTC
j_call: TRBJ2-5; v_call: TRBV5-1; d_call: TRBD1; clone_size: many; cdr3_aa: CASSKGTEETQYF; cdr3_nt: TGCGCCAGCAGCAAGGGGACAGAAGAGACCCAGTACTTC
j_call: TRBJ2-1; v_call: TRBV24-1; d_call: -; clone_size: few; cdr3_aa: CATSDFRERGSYNEQFF; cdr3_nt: TGTGCCACCAGTGATTTCAGGGAGAGGGGCTCCTACAATGAGCAGTTCTTC
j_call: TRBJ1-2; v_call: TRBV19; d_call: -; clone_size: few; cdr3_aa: CASSKTVYGYTF; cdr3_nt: TGTGCCAGTAGTAAGACCGTGTATGGCTACACCTTC
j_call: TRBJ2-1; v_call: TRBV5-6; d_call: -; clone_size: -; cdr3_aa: CASSLGATPETQFF; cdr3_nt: TGTGCCAGCAGCTTGGGGGCCACGCCAGAGACCCAGTTCTTC
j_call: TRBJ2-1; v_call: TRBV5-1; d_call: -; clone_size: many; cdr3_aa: CASSLLAGSANEQFF; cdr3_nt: TGCGCCAGCAGCTTGTTGGCAGGTTCAGCTAATGAGCAGTTCTTC
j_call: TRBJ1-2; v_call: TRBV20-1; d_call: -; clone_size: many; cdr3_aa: CSASEGNGYTF; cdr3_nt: TGCAGTGCTAGTGAAGGGAATGGCTACACCTTC
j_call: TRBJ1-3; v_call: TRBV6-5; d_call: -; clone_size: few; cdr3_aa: CASSYSTASSGNTIYF; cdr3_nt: TGTGCCAGCAGTTACTCTACGGCTTCCTCTGGAAACACCATATATTTT
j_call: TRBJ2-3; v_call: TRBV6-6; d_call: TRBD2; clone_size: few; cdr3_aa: CASSIPLAGETDTQYF; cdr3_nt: TGTGCCAGCAGTATCCCCCTAGCGGGAGAGACAGATACGCAGTATTTT
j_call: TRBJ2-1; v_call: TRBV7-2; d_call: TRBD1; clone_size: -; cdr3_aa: CASSSPPRGEQFF; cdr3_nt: TGTGCCAGCAGCTCACCGCCCAGGGGGGAGCAGTTCTTC
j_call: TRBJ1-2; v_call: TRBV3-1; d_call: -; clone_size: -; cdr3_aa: CASSPTGTRLGYTF; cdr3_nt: TGTGCCAGCAGCCCAACAGGGACAAGACTTGGCTACACCTTC
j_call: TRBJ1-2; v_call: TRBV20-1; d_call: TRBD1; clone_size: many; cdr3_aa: CSVTGTGYGYTF; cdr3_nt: TGCAGTGTTACCGGGACAGGCTATGGCTACACCTTC
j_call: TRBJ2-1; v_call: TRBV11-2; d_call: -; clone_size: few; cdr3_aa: CASSPPIHNEQFF; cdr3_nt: TGTGCCAGCAGCCCGCCCATTCACAATGAGCAGTTCTTC
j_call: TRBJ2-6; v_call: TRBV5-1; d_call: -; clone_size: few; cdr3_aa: CTSSLSSGANVLTF; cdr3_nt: TGCACCAGCAGCTTGTCTTCTGGGGCCAACGTCCTGACTTTC
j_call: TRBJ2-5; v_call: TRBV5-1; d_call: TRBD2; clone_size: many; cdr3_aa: CASSIGTSGSETQYF; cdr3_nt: TGCGCCAGCAGCATAGGGACTAGCGGGAGTGAGACCCAGTACTTC
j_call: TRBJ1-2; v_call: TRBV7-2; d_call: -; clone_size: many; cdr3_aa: CASSSVVGDGYTF; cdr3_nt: TGTGCCAGCAGCTCAGTAGTCGGGGATGGCTACACCTTC
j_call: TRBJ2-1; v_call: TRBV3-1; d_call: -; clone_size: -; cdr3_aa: CASSLGMGPQIPYEQFF; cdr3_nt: TGTGCCAGCAGTCTCGGGATGGGACCCCAAATCCCCTACGAGCAGTTCTTC
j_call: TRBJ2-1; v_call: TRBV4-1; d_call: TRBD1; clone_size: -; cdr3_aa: CASSSQQGAGTQFF; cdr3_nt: TGCGCCAGCAGCAGTCAACAGGGGGCAGGGACCCAGTTCTTC
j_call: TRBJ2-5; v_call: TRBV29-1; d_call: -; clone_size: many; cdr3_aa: CSVASAEETQYF; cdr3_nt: TGCAGCGTTGCTTCGGCAGAAGAGACCCAGTACTTC
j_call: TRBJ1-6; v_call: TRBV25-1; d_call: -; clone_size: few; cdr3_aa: CASMNSAGLNSPLHF; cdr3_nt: TGTGCCAGCATGAATTCGGCAGGGCTTAATTCACCCCTCCACTTT
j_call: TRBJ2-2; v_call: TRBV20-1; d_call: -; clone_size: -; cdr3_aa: CSARDGANTGELFF; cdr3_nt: TGCAGTGCTAGGGACGGCGCGAACACCGGGGAGCTGTTTTTT
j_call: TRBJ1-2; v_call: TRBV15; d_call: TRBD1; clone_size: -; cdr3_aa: CATSKPKYDRGPYGYTF; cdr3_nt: TGTGCCACCAGCAAACCCAAGTATGACAGGGGGCCCTATGGCTACACCTTC
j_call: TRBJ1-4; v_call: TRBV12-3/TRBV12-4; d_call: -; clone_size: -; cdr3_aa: CANSFGGYEKLFF; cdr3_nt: TGTGCCAACAGTTTTGGGGGATATGAAAAACTGTTTTTT
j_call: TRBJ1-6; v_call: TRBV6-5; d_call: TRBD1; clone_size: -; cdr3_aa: CASSYQTSGGVSSPLHF; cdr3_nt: TGTGCCAGCAGTTACCAAACCTCAGGGGGCGTATCATCACCCCTCCACTTT
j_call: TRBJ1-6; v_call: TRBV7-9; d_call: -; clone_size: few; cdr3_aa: CAHDEWFGNSPLHF; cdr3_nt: TGTGCCCACGATGAATGGTTTGGAAATTCACCCCTCCACTTT
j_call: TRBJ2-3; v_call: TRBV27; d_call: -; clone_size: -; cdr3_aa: CASKLRAGRRPTDTQYF; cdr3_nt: TGTGCCAGCAAGCTGAGGGCAGGCAGAAGACCCACAGATACGCAGTATTTT
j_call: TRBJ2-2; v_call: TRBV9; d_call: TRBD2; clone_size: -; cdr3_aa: CASSTLQRGGDLEELFF; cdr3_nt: TGTGCCAGCAGCACCCTACAGCGGGGGGGGGACCTAGAGGAGCTGTTTTTT
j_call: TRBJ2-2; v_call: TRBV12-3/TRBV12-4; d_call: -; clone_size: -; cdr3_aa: CASTDGGYTGELFF; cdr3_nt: TGTGCCAGCACAGACGGAGGATACACCGGGGAGCTGTTTTTT
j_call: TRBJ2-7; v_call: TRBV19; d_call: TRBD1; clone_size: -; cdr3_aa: CASRSTGEVYEQYF; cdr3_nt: TGTGCCAGTAGATCGACAGGGGAGGTCTACGAGCAGTACTTC
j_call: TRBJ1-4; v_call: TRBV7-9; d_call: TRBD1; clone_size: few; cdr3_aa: CASRRTGAGTNEKLFF; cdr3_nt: TGTGCCAGCAGAAGAACAGGGGCGGGAACTAATGAAAAACTGTTTTTT
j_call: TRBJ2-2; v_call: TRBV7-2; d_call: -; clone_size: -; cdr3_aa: CASSLVMSNTGELFF; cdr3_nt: TGTGCCAGCAGCTTAGTTATGTCGAACACCGGGGAGCTGTTTTTT